This entry features one TCR beta chain sequence. The target antigen is unknown. The data were taken from a study of untreated major depressive disorder. Produced via immunoSEQ multiplex PCR; TCRdb's table is partial and in-frame only. The sample lists just over 20,000 clones; about 87% were seen once. Study-wide findings and caveats: Depressed patients' CD4+ T cells carried increased TRBV05-01 (Vbeta 5.1) usage versus control CD4+ T cells.

No current or lifetime mood disorder and depressive symptom score of 5 or less defined controls. Germline V gene sequence: CDR1 SGHNT, CDR2 YYREEE (reference sequence). Between the trimmed V and J ends, which lost 0 bases and 4 bases, there was a span of 13 bases. The CDR3 contains 15 residues. The chain carries TRBV5-4 and TRBJ1-2, with D possibly TRBD1 on 6 matching bases. Sequencing was done on a sample of CD4+ T cells from PBMCs. The sequence came from a woman in her 30s in good health. CDR3: CASSLGTAPRYGYTF. CDR3 nucleotides: TGTGCCAGCAGCTTGGGGACAGCCCCTCGCTATGGCTACACCTTC. Filled out from reference TRBV5-4 and TRBJ1-2, the complete variable domain reads ETGVTQSPTHLIKTRGQQVTLRCSSQSGHNTVSWYQQALGQGPQFIFQYYREEENGRGNFPPRFSGLQFPNYSSELNVNALELDDSALYLCASSLGTAPRYGYTFGSGTRLTVV.